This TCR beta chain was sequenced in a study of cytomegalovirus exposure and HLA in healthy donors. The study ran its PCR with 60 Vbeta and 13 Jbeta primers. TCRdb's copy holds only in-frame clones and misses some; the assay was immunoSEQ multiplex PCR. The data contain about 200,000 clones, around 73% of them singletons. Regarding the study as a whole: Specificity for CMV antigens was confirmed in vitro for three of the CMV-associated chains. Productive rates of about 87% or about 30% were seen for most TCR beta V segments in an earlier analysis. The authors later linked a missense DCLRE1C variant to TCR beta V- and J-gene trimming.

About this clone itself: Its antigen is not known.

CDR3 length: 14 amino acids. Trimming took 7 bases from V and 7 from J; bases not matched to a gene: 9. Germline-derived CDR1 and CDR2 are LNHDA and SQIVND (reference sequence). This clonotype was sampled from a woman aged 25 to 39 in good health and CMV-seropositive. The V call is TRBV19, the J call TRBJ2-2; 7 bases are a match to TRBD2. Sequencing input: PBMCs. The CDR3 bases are TGTGCCAGTACCTGGACTAGGGATGGCGGGGAGCTGTTTTTT. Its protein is CASTWTRDGGELFF.